This T cell receptor (beta chain) came from a study of T cells in Graves' hyperthyroidism and ophthalmopathy. Note on this clonotype: What it binds is not known.

Using RNA transcripts as the source, TCR beta CDR3 regions were amplified. A first-round RT-PCR of the TCR CDR3 used the HTBI primer set. Using its own MiXCR run on the multiplex PCR reads, TCRdb lists one record per CDR3 protein. This sample carries about 290,000 distinct CDR3 sequences, about 18% of them seen once, and the ten largest clones take around 55%. With duration under 3 months, ophthalmopathy was active: Clinical Activity Score at least 3, NOSPECS at least 4. The study left out patients who had uncontrolled infection, other autoimmune disease, pregnancy or lactation. Trimming shortened V by 7 bases and J by 5 bases, and 17 bases separated the two germline ends. The germline CDR1 and CDR2 sequences are MNHEY and SMNVEV (reference sequence). The CDR3 is 14 residues long. Study outcomes and limitations: In the blood, most expanded thyroid clonotypes above 0.001 appeared as well.

The sequenced sample was blood. V gene TRBV27 combines with J gene TRBJ1-2, with a tentative D call TRBD1 (5 bases). This clonotype was sampled from an older woman with Graves' ophthalmopathy. CDR3 DNA: TGTGCCAGCACCCTGGGACGGCTGACGTATGGCTACACCTTC. As protein: CASTLGRLTYGYTF.